Here is one T cell receptor beta chain with its context. The entry originates in a study of T cell responses to AZD1222 COVID-19 vaccine. Profiled with immunoSEQ multiplex PCR; TCRdb holds only in-frame clones, not every one. In the table there are around 84,000 clones, roughly 83% of which are singletons. The V gene's germline CDR1 is DFQATT and CDR2 SNEGSKA (reference sequence). The ends were cut back, 3 bases at V and 3 bases at J, with 15 bases in the middle. The CDR3 consists of 15 residues. This TCR was sampled from an adult in good health. The input for sequencing was peripheral blood, taken on day 0 of AZD1222 vaccination. The rearrangement links TRBV20-1 to TRBJ1-5; D might be TRBD1 (5 bases). The CDR3 reads CSASGREKFNQPQHF. The CDR3 region has the DNA TGCAGTGCTAGTGGCAGGGAGAAGTTCAATCAGCCCCAGCATTTT.